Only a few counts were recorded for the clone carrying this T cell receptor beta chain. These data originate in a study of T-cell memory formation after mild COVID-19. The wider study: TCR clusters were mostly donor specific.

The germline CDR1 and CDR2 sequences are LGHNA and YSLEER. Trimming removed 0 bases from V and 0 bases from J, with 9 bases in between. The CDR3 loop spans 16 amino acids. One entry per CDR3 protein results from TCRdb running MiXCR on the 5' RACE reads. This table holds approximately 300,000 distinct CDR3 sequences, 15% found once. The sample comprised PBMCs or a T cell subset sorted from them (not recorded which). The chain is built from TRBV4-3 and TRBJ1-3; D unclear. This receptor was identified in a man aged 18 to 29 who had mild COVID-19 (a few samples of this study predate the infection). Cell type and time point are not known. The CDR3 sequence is CASSQDRVYSGNTIYF. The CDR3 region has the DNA TGCGCCAGCAGCCAAGATAGGGTTTACTCTGGAAACACCATATATTTT.